This is a list of T cell receptor beta chains from one sample in a study of beta chain features in type 1 diabetes. Generated by immunoSEQ multiplex PCR, the TCRdb table keeps only in-frame clones and is missing some. The data hold roughly 130,000 clones, with about 10% observed a single time. The sample comprised central memory CD4+ T cells from blood. The receptor source for this set is a man younger than 30 in good health. CDR3s include the opening cysteine and the closing phenylalanine or tryptophan. D genes are given only for firm matches. A clone size is listed for some rows: how often the clone was seen (once, few, many), or a class if it is expanded.

>TRBJ2-5|TRBV6-5|few|NA
TGTGCCAGCAACACAGGTCGTGGAGAGACCCAGTACTTC
CASNTGRGETQYF
>TRBJ2-3|TRBV5-1|NA|NA
TGCGCCAGCCGACCGGGTGGGGACTCCTCAGATACGCAGTATTTT
CASRPGGDSSDTQYF
>TRBJ1-5|TRBV6-5|many|TRBD1
TGTGCCAGCAGTTCCCACAGGGGCCAGCCCCAGCATTTT
CASSSHRGQPQHF
>TRBJ1-2|TRBV5-6|NA|TRBD1
TGTGCCAGCAGCTTGGAGTTAGGGACAGGGGGCGTCGGCTACACCTTC
CASSLELGTGGVGYTF
>TRBJ2-7|TRBV2|few|TRBD1
TGTGCCAGCAGTTCTCAGGGGGACGGCGAGCAGTACTTC
CASSSQGDGEQYF
>TRBJ1-2|TRBV27|NA|NA
TGTGCCAGCAGGGGGGGTTTGGGGGGCTACACCTTC
CASRGGLGGYTF
>TRBJ2-1|TRBV30|NA|NA
TGTGCCTGGAGTGTACAAGGACAATACAATGAGCAGTTCTTC
CAWSVQGQYNEQFF
>TRBJ1-6|TRBV23-1|NA|NA
TGCGCCAGCAGGAACGGGGGGGGGCAGATCGTGGGATCACCCCTCCACTTT
CASRNGGGQIVGSPLHF
>TRBJ2-1|TRBV28|NA|NA
TGTGCCAGCAGTTTGGGGACTTTCTACAATGAGCAGTTCTTC
CASSLGTFYNEQFF
>TRBJ1-6|TRBV4-3|NA|NA
TGCGCCAGCAGCCAAGAGAGGTCAGGGAATGGGTCACCCCTCCACTTT
CASSQERSGNGSPLHF
>TRBJ1-5|TRBV19|NA|NA
TGTGCCAGTAGTATGGTCCGGGATGATCAGCCCCAGCATTTT
CASSMVRDDQPQHF
>TRBJ1-2|TRBV5-8|few|TRBD1
TGTGCCAGCAGCTCCAGGACAGGGAATTATGGCTACACCTTC
CASSSRTGNYGYTF
>TRBJ2-5|TRBV13|NA|TRBD2
TGTGCCAGCAGCTCCCGTTGGATAGCGGGGGAGCAAGAGACCCAGTACTTC
CASSSRWIAGEQETQYF
>TRBJ2-1|TRBV5-1|NA|TRBD2
TGCGCCAGCAGAGGGACTAGCGGAAACAATGAGCAGTTCTTC
CASRGTSGNNEQFF
>TRBJ1-1|TRBV15|few|NA
TGTGCCACCAGCAGACAGGGGAGTGTCACTGAAGCTTTCTTT
CATSRQGSVTEAFF
>TRBJ2-1|TRBV6-5|NA|NA
TGTGCCAGCAGTTCAGGCAGGGACACGAATGAGCAGTTCTTC
CASSSGRDTNEQFF
>TRBJ2-5|TRBV30|many|TRBD2
TGTGCCTGGAGTGGACTAGCGGGGGGGCAAGAGACCCAGTACTTC
CAWSGLAGGQETQYF
>TRBJ1-1|TRBV7-2|NA|NA
TGTGCCAGCAGCCCCAGGGTTGATACTGAAGCTTTCTTT
CASSPRVDTEAFF
>TRBJ2-1|TRBV9|NA|TRBD1
TGTGCCAGCAGCCCCCGACAGGGAGAGAATGAGCAGTTCTTC
CASSPRQGENEQFF
>TRBJ1-2|TRBV29-1|many|NA
TGCAGCGTTGAAGACGAACCGCCTACAGGGAGTGGCTACACCTTC
CSVEDEPPTGSGYTF
>TRBJ2-1|TRBV14|few|TRBD1
TGTGCCAGCAGCCACTGGGACAGCTCCTACAATGAGCAGTTCTTC
CASSHWDSSYNEQFF
>TRBJ1-2|TRBV6-6|NA|NA
TGTGCCAGCAGACCCACAGGACAGTTGAGCTATGGCTACACCTTC
CASRPTGQLSYGYTF
>TRBJ1-6|TRBV7-9|many|TRBD1
TGTGCCAGCAGTTACGATGACAGGGCAAATTCACCCCTCCACTTT
CASSYDDRANSPLHF
>TRBJ2-3|TRBV13|few|NA
TGTGCCAGCAGCTTAGGCCTCGGGACACCTAGCACAGATACGCAGTATTTT
CASSLGLGTPSTDTQYF
>TRBJ2-7|TRBV5-1|NA|NA
TGCGCCAGCAGGGACCATGTGACTACTTCCTACGAGCAGTACTTC
CASRDHVTTSYEQYF
>TRBJ2-3|TRBV7-2|few|TRBD2
TGTGCCAGCAGCTTGCGGGGGGCCATAGATACGCAGTATTTT
CASSLRGAIDTQYF
>TRBJ1-3|TRBV27|NA|NA
TGTGCCAGCAGTTTACAGGGATTCTCTGGAAACACCATATATTTT
CASSLQGFSGNTIYF
>TRBJ2-2|TRBV9|NA|TRBD1
TGTGCCAGCAGCGCTCCGAGGGGGCAGCTAACCGGGGAGCTGTTTTTT
CASSAPRGQLTGELFF
>TRBJ2-3|TRBV2|many|NA
TGTGCCAGCAGTACAGGGCTGAATACGCAGTATTTT
CASSTGLNTQYF
>TRBJ1-6|TRBV5-4|NA|TRBD1
TGTGCCAGCAGCCAAGATGCGAGGACAGGGGGCAATTCACCCCTCCACTTT
CASSQDARTGGNSPLHF
>TRBJ2-5|TRBV7-8|NA|TRBD1
TGTGCCAGCAGCTTATTTCGTTTCGGCAGGGGGCAAGAGACCCAGTACTTC
CASSLFRFGRGQETQYF
>TRBJ1-5|TRBV6-5|few|NA
TGTGCCATCAGTGAATCGGGACAGCCCCAGCATTTT
CAISESGQPQHF
>TRBJ2-1|TRBV7-2|few|TRBD1
TGTGCCAGCAGCCCGGGACAGGGGGGGTCCCTCGGGTTCTTC
CASSPGQGGSLGFF
>TRBJ1-6|TRBV9|once|NA
TGTGCCAGCAGCGTAGCTCCCGGGGTTCATTCACCCCTCCACTTT
CASSVAPGVHSPLHF
>TRBJ1-3|TRBV4-2|NA|TRBD1
TGTGCCAGCAGCCAAGATCCAAGGACAGGGTTTGGAAACACCATATATTTT
CASSQDPRTGFGNTIYF
>TRBJ2-5|TRBV5-6|few|TRBD1
TGTGCCAGCAGCAACGCAGGGGGTTACAATGGGCAGACCCAGTACTTC
CASSNAGGYNGQTQYF
>TRBJ2-7|TRBV18|many|NA
TGTGCCAGCTCATCAAACAGGGACGAGCAGTACTTC
CASSSNRDEQYF
>TRBJ1-5|TRBV2|NA|NA
TGTGCCAGCAGTCCAATCCATAGCAATCAGCCCCAGCATTTT
CASSPIHSNQPQHF
>TRBJ1-2|TRBV5-6|few|TRBD1
TGTGCCAGCAGCTTGCCTAGTGGACAGGGGTATGGCTACACCTTC
CASSLPSGQGYGYTF
>TRBJ1-4|TRBV6-6|few|NA
TGTGCCAGCAGTTCTTCAGATAATGAAAAACTGTTTTTT
CASSSSDNEKLFF
>TRBJ1-5|TRBV28|few|TRBD1
TGTGCCAGCAGTTTTGTGGGACAGGGCCACCAGCCCCAGCATTTT
CASSFVGQGHQPQHF
>TRBJ2-7|TRBV7-9|few|TRBD2
TGTGCCAGCAGCACAGCCGTCTTCAGCGGGGGGTCCTACGAGCAGTACTTC
CASSTAVFSGGSYEQYF
>TRBJ2-1|TRBV15|NA|NA
TGTGCCACCAGCAGAGGTAGGGGGGGACAGTTCTTC
CATSRGRGGQFF
>TRBJ2-5|TRBV2|NA|TRBD1
TGTGCCAGCAGACGGGACAGCAAAGAGACCCAGTACTTC
CASRRDSKETQYF
>TRBJ2-1|TRBV6-5|NA|TRBD2
TGTGCCAGCAGTTCCCTGACTAGCGGGGGCCGGGATGAGCAGTTCTTC
CASSSLTSGGRDEQFF
>TRBJ2-5|TRBV19|NA|NA
TGTGCCAGTAGTATCAGGGCAGAGACGTACCAAGAGACCCAGTACTTC
CASSIRAETYQETQYF
>TRBJ1-5|TRBV2|few|NA
TGTGCCAGCAGTGAAGACGGGGGAAGCAATCAGCCCCAGCATTTT
CASSEDGGSNQPQHF
>TRBJ1-1|TRBV7-2|few|NA
TGTGCCAGCAGTACCGGACAGAGCACTGAAGCTTTCTTT
CASSTGQSTEAFF
>TRBJ2-7|TRBV28|NA|TRBD1
TGTGCCAGCAGTTTGGGTACCGGGACAGCGAACTACGAGCAGTACTTC
CASSLGTGTANYEQYF
>TRBJ2-7|TRBV2|NA|NA
TGTGCCAGCAGTGAATCTGAGAAACACGAGCAGTACTTC
CASSESEKHEQYF
>TRBJ1-2|TRBV28|few|TRBD1
TGTGCCAGCGGATTGGTAGGACAGGGGGCTCATGGCTACACCTTC
CASGLVGQGAHGYTF
>TRBJ2-7|TRBV7-8|few|NA
TGTGCCAGCAGCATCAAACAGGACTCCTACGAGCAGTACTTC
CASSIKQDSYEQYF